The T cell receptor (beta chain) described here comes from a study of shared clonotypes between healthy human individuals (dated by TCRdb to about 2020). Concerning the study at large: The cohort comprised two women and a few men aged 18 to 49 years. Each donor's leukapheresis produced roughly between about 0.8 and 10 billion PBMCs. Blood TCR repertoires of a handful of healthy adults were deeply sequenced to estimate repertoire size and the extent of clonotype sharing between individuals. For each donor, three plates each were used for CD4 naive and CD4 memory, two plates were used for CD8 naive, and one plate was used for CD8 memory. Different laboratories and diverse techniques were used to prepare libraries and sequence TCR repertoires, to increase sequencing depth and limit assay-specific biases. The investigation overall reported the following: Sampling was limited to blood, and TCR repertoires in tissue likely differ from TCR repertoires in blood. When several donors were compared, the shared fraction of clonotypes was around 4.6% for naive CD4, 3.5% to 4% for naive CD8, about 2.4% for memory CD4, and 0.35% to 0.4% for memory CD8. The genetic and exposure-history diversity represented was limited by the small number of donors. Compared with non-shared clonotypes, the clonotypes found in all four sorted-subset donors had higher generation probabilities. Pairwise subsampling indicated that sequencing depth was expected to affect the degree of clonotype sharing among donors. Incomplete sequencing was indicated by rarefaction of sorted-subset datasets, despite the large sequencing depth. Larger estimated clonotype richness was generally found for naive subsets than for memory subsets.

Donors were healthy HIV-negative adults with no recently reported acute infections or vaccinations. Every donor was a Caucasian adult living in Nashville, Tennessee, USA. CD4+ T cells were enriched by magnetic negative selection, after which naive cells were positively selected on CD45RA and the negative fraction was taken as the memory subset. Blood was obtained by leukapheresis, after which PBMCs were separated by Ficoll-Histopaque density gradient centrifugation and cryopreserved in liquid nitrogen vapor phase. Purity and quantity of every magnetically sorted T cell population were checked by analytical flow cytometry. Genomic DNA was isolated from every sorted fraction and measured by UV absorbance on a Nanodrop 2000c. Using the deep immunoSEQ assay, TCR CDR3 regions were amplified from genomic DNA by multiplex PCR. Extracted genomic DNA from each cell subset was distributed evenly across all wells of several immunoSEQ 96-well plates, and each plate was treated as a replicate. For sorted subsets, each replicate PCR was loaded with 200 ng genomic DNA, equivalent to some 27,000 T cell genomes. Purified libraries were quantified with a Qubit 3.0 fluorometer, sized on a Bioanalyzer 2100, and re-quantified with the KAPA Library Quantification kit. Each immunoSEQ 96-well plate was sequenced on its own single-read 150-cycle Illumina NextSeq 550 flow cell. Processing in the source paper ran as follows. Because only junctional sequences without quality scores were contained in the immunoSEQ output, filtering matching that applied to full-length reads could not be performed. To assign V/J genes and CDR3, sequences were annotated using PyIR, a Python wrapper for IgBLAST v1.9, with IMGT germline references. Reads were removed for weak V/J assignments (E-value above 1e-6), missing CDR3, stop codons, out-of-frame junctions, or ambiguous translated residues. V3J clonotypes were defined by identical inferred V gene, J gene, and CDR3 amino acid sequence. Percentage overlap between repertoires was computed as shared unique clonotypes divided by the size of the smaller repertoire. RTK rarefaction, the Chao1 estimator, and Recon v2.1 estimates of unobserved clonotypes were used to assess repertoire richness. Generation probabilities for all TCRbeta clonotypes obtained by the gDNA method from a handful of donors were computed using OLGA. Drawn from immuneACCESS, this table holds only the in-frame rearrangements with V and J called that TCRdb kept. Clones are partly lost; checked studies trace under half to an unresolved V gene and leave the rest unexplained. V and J calls plus clone size are reproduced from that table; the DNA served to infer D and trimming. This sample lists about a million clones; about 80% were detected once. Of the sample, about 1.4% is held by the ten largest clones.

This clone was found many times. This receptor's antigen is unknown. No base quality values were provided; no much bigger clone lies one nucleotide off. The CDR3 spans 18 residues, from the cysteine through the phenylalanine. Solely the CDR3 DNA is kept, with 54 bases framed from the first base. Germline trimming: 6 bases from V, 0 bases from J; junction bases outside gene matches: 11. CDR1 and CDR2, per the germline V gene, are MDHEN and SYDVKM. The receptor chain draws on TRBV28 and TRBJ2-3, and 11 bases in between align with TRBD2. Input material: memory CD4+ T cells sorted from blood. The label giving this sample's cell subset or site can be read as: CD45RA-negative fraction. The sequence came from a man between 18 and 35 years old in good health. In nucleotides, the sequence is TGTGCCAGCAGCCCTAGCGGGGGGCTAGGTTCTAGCACAGATACGCAGTATTTT. This yields the protein CASSPSGGLGSSTDTQYF.